This T cell receptor (beta chain) emerged from a study of shared clonotypes between healthy human individuals. Only in-frame clones appear in the TCRdb table, and some are missing; sequencing was by immunoSEQ multiplex PCR. Of about 2.2 million clones in the sample, just over 90% are singletons; the top ten hold approximately 1.6%. The V and J ends lost 5 bases and 4 bases, in that order; junction bases with no gene match: 6. CDR3 length: 14 amino acids. Germline lookup yields CDR1 SEHNR and CDR2 FQNEAQ (reference sequence). Only CD45RO-negative cells positively selected for CCR7 counted as naive CD8 cells, so terminally differentiated effector memory CD45RA+ cells were excluded.

The receptor was derived from a man aged 18 to 29 in good health. Some clones in this sample may be carry-over from other donors' samples. V is TRBV7-9 and J is TRBJ1-1; 8 bases align to TRBD1. The sample was naive CD8+ T cells from PBMCs. The DNA for the CDR3 is TGTGCCAGCAGCCCGAGGACAGGGATCACTGAAGCTTTCTTT. It encodes CASSPRTGITEAFF.